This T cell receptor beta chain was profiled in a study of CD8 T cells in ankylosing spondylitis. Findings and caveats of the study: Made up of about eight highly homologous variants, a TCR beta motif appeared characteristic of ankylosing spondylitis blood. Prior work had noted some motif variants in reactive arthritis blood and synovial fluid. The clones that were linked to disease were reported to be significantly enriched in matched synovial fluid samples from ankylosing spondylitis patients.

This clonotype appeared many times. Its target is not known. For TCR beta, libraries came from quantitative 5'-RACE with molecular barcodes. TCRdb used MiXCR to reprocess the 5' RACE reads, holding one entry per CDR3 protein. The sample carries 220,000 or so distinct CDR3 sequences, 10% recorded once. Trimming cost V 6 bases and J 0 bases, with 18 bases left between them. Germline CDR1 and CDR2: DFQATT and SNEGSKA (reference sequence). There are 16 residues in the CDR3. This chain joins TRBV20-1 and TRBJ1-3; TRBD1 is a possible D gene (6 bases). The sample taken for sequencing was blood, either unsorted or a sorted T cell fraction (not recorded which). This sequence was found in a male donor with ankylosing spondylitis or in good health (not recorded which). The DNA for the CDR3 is TGCAGTGCGGACCGGGACACGATCCACTCTGGAAACACCATATATTTT. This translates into CSADRDTIHSGNTIYF.